Presented here are 29 T cell receptor beta chains from one specimen sequenced in a study of CD8+ T cells in alopecia areata. Sequencing templates came from extracted RNA that was reverse transcribed into cDNA. TCRdb's table, derived via immunoSEQ multiplex PCR, lists solely in-frame clones and lacks some. Here the sample spans 220,000 or so clones, 57% being singletons. Sequences were derived from CD4+ T cells sorted from blood, sampled at week 0. The receptor set was obtained from a human donor with alopecia areata.

In its sample, this clone was seen a few times. This chain uses TRBV2 with TRBJ1-3, with no clear D. The CDR3 extends over 14 amino acids. The ends were cut back, 7 bases at V and 0 bases at J, with 10 bases in the middle. CDR1 SNHLY and CDR2 FYNNEI come from the germline V gene. The CDR3 is CASKRVGSGNTIYF. As DNA, the CDR3 is TGTGCCAGCAAGAGAGTAGGCTCTGGAAACACCATATATTTT.

The chain employs TRBV7-9 and TRBJ2-5; D gene uncertain. CDR3 length equals 14 residues. The V and J ends lost 4 bases and 1 base respectively, with 10 bases between them. Germline CDR1 and CDR2: SEHNR and FQNEAQ (reference sequence). CDR3: CASSYFSGQETQYF. Here the CDR3 DNA reads TGTGCCAGCAGCTACTTTTCAGGCCAAGAGACCCAGTACTTC.

The gene calls are TRBV5-6 and TRBJ1-2; D call uncertain. This CDR3 is built from 13 residues. Trimming stripped 2 bases from V and 2 bases from J, with 7 bases between. Germline CDR1 SGHDT, CDR2 YYEEEE. The CDR3 spells CASSFGQNYGYTF. DNA of the CDR3: TGTGCCAGCAGCTTCGGCCAGAACTATGGCTACACCTTC.

V and J are TRBV30 and TRBJ1-2; possibly TRBD1 for D (5 bases). Trimming pared 2 bases from V and 4 bases from J, leaving 17 bases between. Germline CDR1 and CDR2: GTSNPN and SVGIG (reference sequence). This CDR3 is built from 15 residues. The CDR3 DNA is TGTGCCTGGAGTCCCCGTGGGGCTGAAGGCTATGGCTACACCTTC. It is translated as CAWSPRGAEGYGYTF.

This chain connects TRBV30 to TRBJ2-7; 7 bases agree with TRBD1. Germline V CDR1 and CDR2: GTSNPN, SVGIG (reference sequence). There are 15 residues in the CDR3. With V trimmed by 0 bases and J by 3 bases, 8 bases remained unmatched. The CDR3 region is CAWSVRTGILYEQYF. CDR3 DNA: TGTGCCTGGAGTGTCAGGACAGGAATACTCTACGAGCAGTACTTC.

In its sample, this clone was seen a few times. The chain is built from TRBV30 and TRBJ1-2; no definite D call. The germline CDR1 and CDR2 sequences are GTSNPN and SVGIG (reference sequence). V was cut by 1 base and J by 8 bases, with 8 bases left in between. This CDR3 comprises 11 residues. The CDR3 DNA reads as TGTGCCTGGAGTGAGAGGCAGGGCTACACCTTC. The encoded protein is CAWSERQGYTF.

The chain joins TRBV28 to TRBJ2-7; D not certain. Germline CDR1 and CDR2: MDHEN and SYDVKM. This CDR3 has 11 residues. V was pared by 4 bases and J by 7 bases, with 8 bases between. The CDR3 sequence is CASSSSREQYF. In nucleotides, the CDR3 is TGTGCCAGCAGTTCTTCCCGAGAGCAGTACTTC.

This chain joins TRBV2 and TRBJ2-2; D unclear. CDR1 SNHLY and CDR2 FYNNEI come from the germline V gene. The V and J ends lost 6 bases and 6 bases respectively, with 8 bases between them. This CDR3 is built from 12 residues. CDR3: CASRLNAGELFF. The CDR3 region has the DNA TGTGCCAGCAGATTAAATGCCGGGGAGCTGTTTTTT.

The chain recombines TRBV6-5 with TRBJ1-1; tentative D call: TRBD1 (6 bases). The ends were cut back, 5 bases at V and 1 base at J, with 11 bases in the middle. In germline, CDR1 is MNHEY, CDR2 SVGAGI. The CDR3 loop spans 14 amino acids. The CDR3 nucleotides read TGTGCCAGCAGTCCCACAGGGCGGAACACTGAAGCTTTCTTT. Protein: CASSPTGRNTEAFF.

The V call is TRBV29-1, the J call TRBJ2-1, with 11 bases aligning to TRBD2. Germline CDR1 reads SQVTM; CDR2 reads ANQGSEA. V trimming: 5 bases; J trimming: 9 bases; junction bases outside the gene matches: 15. This CDR3 contains 16 residues. The CDR3 here is CSVLRRIAGGPVEQFF. For the CDR3, the DNA is TGCAGCGTTCTAAGGAGGATAGCGGGGGGGCCGGTTGAGCAGTTCTTC.

This chain links TRBV30 with TRBJ1-1; the D gene is possibly TRBD1 (5 bases). Germline V gene sequence: CDR1 GTSNPN, CDR2 SVGIG (reference sequence). Trimming left V 8 bases short and J 5 bases short, with 12 bases between. CDR3 length: 11 residues. CDR3 nucleotide sequence: TGTGCCGGGGAGGGGCAGACTGAAGCTTTCTTT. Its protein product is CAGEGQTEAFF.

Only a few counts were recorded for this clone. The junction differs from germline at one of its ends, possibly a read error. The CDR3 loop reads CSVEGARAFF. CDR3 nucleotide sequence: TGCAGCGTGGAAGGGGCGCGAGCTTTCTTT. This chain joins TRBV29-1 and TRBJ1-1, with a possible D match to TRBD1 (5 bases). The CDR3 runs 10 residues. In germline, CDR1 is SQVTM, CDR2 ANQGSEA.

There are many counts of this clone. The chain has TRBV10-3 and TRBJ1-6; possibly TRBD1 for D (6 bases). In germline, CDR1 is ENHRY, CDR2 SYGVKD. Trimming stripped 6 bases from V and 5 bases from J, with 14 bases between. This CDR3 has 15 amino acids. DNA of the CDR3: TGTGCCATCAGATCTAACAGGGATCATAATTCACCCCTCCACTTT. Its translation: CAIRSNRDHNSPLHF.

The chain couples TRBV29-1 to TRBJ1-2; perhaps TRBD1 as D (5 bases). From germline, CDR1 is SQVTM and CDR2 ANQGSEA. This CDR3 spans 15 amino acids. V shed 3 bases and J shed 4 bases, with 18 bases lying between them. The CDR3 sequence is CSVDDPGPAIYGYTF. DNA of the CDR3: TGCAGCGTTGATGATCCGGGACCCGCAATCTATGGCTACACCTTC.

The rearrangement links TRBV27 to TRBJ1-2; weak D call: TRBD1 (5 bases). CDR3 length: 15 residues. V lost 3 bases to trimming and J lost 4 bases, with 15 bases between them. CDR1 MNHEY and CDR2 SMNVEV come from the germline V gene (reference sequence). CDR3 sequence: CASSLTAPPSYGYTF. CDR3 DNA: TGTGCCAGCAGTTTGACAGCGCCGCCCTCCTATGGCTACACCTTC.

The rearrangement uses TRBV19 and TRBJ1-5; 12 nucleotides line up with TRBD1. CDR1 is LNHDA, CDR2 SQIVND, per germline (reference sequence). J was trimmed by 6 bases and V by 5 bases; bases with no gene match: 11. The CDR3 covers 17 residues. CDR3 in amino acids: CASSEPGQGAFGQPQHF. CDR3 bases: TGTGCCAGTAGTGAACCGGGACAGGGGGCGTTCGGTCAGCCCCAGCATTTT.

This clone showed up just a few times. This chain uses TRBV5-1 with TRBJ2-2, with 14 bases fitting TRBD2. Per germline, CDR1 SGHRS and CDR2 YFSETQ. With V trimmed by 4 bases and J by 4 bases, 6 bases remained unmatched. The CDR3 extends over 17 amino acids. CDR3 bases: TGCGCCAGCAGCAGCGGGACTAGCGGGAGTTTCACCGGGGAGCTGTTTTTT. It yields the protein CASSSGTSGSFTGELFF.

The chain is built from TRBV29-1 and TRBJ1-1; D gene unclear. Deletions cut 5 bases from V and 5 bases from J, with 9 bases between. Germline-derived CDR1 and CDR2 are SQVTM and ANQGSEA. CDR3 size: 11 residues. In DNA, the CDR3 is TGCAGCGTTTCTAGTAGGACTGAAGCTTTCTTT. Amino acids: CSVSSRTEAFF.

This clone was observed a handful of times. The V call is TRBV23-1, the J call TRBJ2-7; 8 nucleotides agree with TRBD2. TRBV23-1 falls under the ORF class, with uncertain function. The J segment lost 3 bases and the V segment lost 0 bases, leaving 19 bases of the junction unmatched. The CDR3 has 20 residues. CDR3 sequence reads: CASSQSVSRGRPFNIYEQYF. For the CDR3, the DNA is TGCGCCAGCAGTCAATCTGTCTCCCGCGGGAGGCCCTTTAATATCTACGAGCAGTACTTC.

The chain employs TRBV5-1 and TRBJ1-1; no definite D call. In germline, CDR1 is SGHRS, CDR2 YFSETQ. The CDR3 sequence is 18 residues long. V lost 0 bases and J lost 2, with 20 bases in between. CDR3 DNA sequence: TGCGCCAGCAGCTTGGTCCCCAGGATGGTGGGGTCAAACACTGAAGCTTTCTTT. It encodes CASSLVPRMVGSNTEAFF. The full variable domain, rest sourced from reference TRBV5-1 and TRBJ1-1, is KAGVTQTPRYLIKTRGQQVTLSCSPISGHRSVSWYQQTPGQGLQFLFEYFSETQRNKGNFPGRFSGRQFSNSRSEMNVSTLELGDSALYLCASSLVPRMVGSNTEAFFGQGTRLTVV.

The sample holds a few counts of this clone. In DNA form, the CDR3 reads TGTGCCAGCAGCTCAATACAGGGGCGGTACAATGAGCAGTTCTTC. This translates into CASSSIQGRYNEQFF. The rearrangement joins TRBV11-2 to TRBJ2-1; TRBD1 agrees at 7 bases. CDR1 is SGHAT and CDR2 is FQNNGV in the germline V gene. J lost 4 bases, V lost 4 bases, and 7 bases had no gene match. The CDR3 length is 15 residues.

CDR3 region: CASSVDRQGFYGYTF. DNA for the CDR3: TGTGCCAGCAGCGTAGACCGACAGGGGTTCTATGGCTACACCTTC. The V gene is TRBV9, the J gene TRBJ1-2, with 8 bases matching TRBD1. CDR3 length equals 15 residues. Germline loops: CDR1 SGDLS, CDR2 YYNGEE. The ends lost 0 bases at V and 4 bases at J; junction bases unmatched: 5.

The sample holds a few counts of this clone. This chain joins TRBV30 and TRBJ1-2; D is uncertain. Germline V gene data show CDR1 as GTSNPN and CDR2 as SVGIG (reference sequence). The CDR3 consists of 13 residues. V gave up 2 bases and J gave up 2 bases, with 9 bases separating them. CDR3 protein: CAWSIAVNYGYTF. CDR3 bases: TGTGCCTGGAGTATAGCAGTCAACTATGGCTACACCTTC. Looking up the rest from reference TRBV30 and TRBJ1-2 gives the full variable domain: SQTIHQWPATLVQPVGSPLSLECTVEGTSNPNLYWYRQAAGRGLQLLFYSVGIGQISSEVPQNLSASRPQDRQFILSSKKLLLSDSGFYLCAWSIAVNYGYTFGSGTRLTVV.

This chain links TRBV5-6 with TRBJ1-5, with 10 bases aligning to TRBD1. With 0 bases clipped from V and 6 bases from J, the junction kept 12 bases outside the gene matches. The CDR3 is 18 amino acids. CDR1 and CDR2 from the germline V gene are SGHDT and YYEEEE. As DNA, the CDR3 is TGTGCCAGCAGCTTGGCCAATTTCGGGACAGGGGTGGCTCAGCCCCAGCATTTT. This translates into CASSLANFGTGVAQPQHF.

The genes are TRBV5-1 and TRBJ2-2; TRBD1 aligns across 11 bases. The CDR3 consists of 15 residues. Germline values: CDR1 SGHRS, CDR2 YFSETQ. J lost 6 bases, V lost 5 bases, and 6 bases had no gene match. CDR3 region: CASRPGQGAPGELFF. The CDR3 nucleotides read TGCGCCAGCAGACCCGGACAGGGGGCCCCCGGGGAGCTGTTTTTT.

This chain uses TRBV29-1 with TRBJ1-5, with D unclear. This CDR3 is 15 amino acids long. CDR1 and CDR2 from the germline V gene are SQVTM and ANQGSEA. Trimming left V 4 bases short and J 0 bases short, with 13 bases between. The CDR3 DNA reads as TGCAGCGTTGCTCTGACCTGGGGTAGCAATCAGCCCCAGCATTTT. This gives the protein CSVALTWGSNQPQHF.

The V call is TRBV11-2, the J call TRBJ2-7; D is unresolved. CDR1 and CDR2 from the germline V gene are SGHAT and FQNNGV. The CDR3 sequence is 11 residues long. The V and J ends lost 1 base and 2 bases respectively, with 0 bases between them. CDR3 DNA sequence: TGTGCCAGCAGCTTAGCCTACGAGCAGTACTTC. Its translation: CASSLAYEQYF.

There are many counts of this clone. The chain joins TRBV5-6 to TRBJ1-1; no clear D gene. Trimming left V 0 bases short and J 0 bases short, with 3 bases between. Germline CDR1 reads SGHDT; CDR2 reads YYEEEE. CDR3 size: 13 residues. CDR3 coding DNA: TGTGCCAGCAGCTTGGTGATGAACACTGAAGCTTTCTTT. Translating it yields CASSLVMNTEAFF.

V and J are TRBV27 and TRBJ1-2; TRBD1 matches at 7 bases. CDR3 length equals 13 residues. V was clipped by 5 bases and J by 7 bases; unmatched bases: 7. From germline, CDR1 is MNHEY and CDR2 SMNVEV (reference sequence). The CDR3 here is CASSPPGQLGYTF. CDR3 nucleotides: TGTGCCAGCAGTCCCCCGGGACAGCTTGGCTACACCTTC.